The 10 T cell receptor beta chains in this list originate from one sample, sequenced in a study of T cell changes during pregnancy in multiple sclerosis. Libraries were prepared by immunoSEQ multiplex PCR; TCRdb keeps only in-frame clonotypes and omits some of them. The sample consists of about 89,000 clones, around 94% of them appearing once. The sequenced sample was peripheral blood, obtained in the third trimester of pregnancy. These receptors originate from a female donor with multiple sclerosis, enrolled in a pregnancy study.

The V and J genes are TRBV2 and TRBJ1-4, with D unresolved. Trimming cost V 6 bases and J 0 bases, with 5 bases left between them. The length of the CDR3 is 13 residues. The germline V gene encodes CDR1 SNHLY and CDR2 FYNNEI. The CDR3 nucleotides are TGTGCCAGCAGCTTCGCAACTAATGAAAAACTGTTTTTT. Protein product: CASSFATNEKLFF.

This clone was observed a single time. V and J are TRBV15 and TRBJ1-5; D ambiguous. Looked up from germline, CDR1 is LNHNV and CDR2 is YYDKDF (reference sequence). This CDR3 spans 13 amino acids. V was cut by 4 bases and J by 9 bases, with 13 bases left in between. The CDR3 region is CATSTTSGRPQHF. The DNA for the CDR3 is TGTGCCACCAGCACCACGTCAGGTCGGCCCCAGCATTTT.

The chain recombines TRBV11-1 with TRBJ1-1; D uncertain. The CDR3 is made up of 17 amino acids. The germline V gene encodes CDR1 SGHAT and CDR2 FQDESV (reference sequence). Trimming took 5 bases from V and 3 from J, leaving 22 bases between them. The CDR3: CASSRLGLKVPDTEAFF. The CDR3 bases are TGTGCCAGCAGCCGCCTCGGTTTGAAAGTTCCGGACACTGAAGCTTTCTTT.

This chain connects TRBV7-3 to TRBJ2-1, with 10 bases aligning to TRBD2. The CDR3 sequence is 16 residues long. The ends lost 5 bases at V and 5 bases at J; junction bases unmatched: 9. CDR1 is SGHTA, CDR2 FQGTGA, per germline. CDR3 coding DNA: TGTGCCAGCAGCACAAAGACTAGCGGGTCCAACAATGAGCAGTTCTTC. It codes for CASSTKTSGSNNEQFF.

The CDR3 sequence is CASSSYRGGSGNTIYF. The CDR3 DNA reads TGTGCCAGCAGCTCTTACAGGGGGGGCTCTGGAAACACCATATATTTT. The rearrangement joins TRBV7-8 to TRBJ1-3; 8 bases are a match to TRBD1. The germline V gene encodes CDR1 SGHVS and CDR2 FQNEAQ. The ends lost 4 bases at V and 0 bases at J; junction bases unmatched: 5. This CDR3 contains 16 residues. The whole variable domain, filled in from reference TRBV7-8 and TRBJ1-3, reads GAGVSQSPRYKVAKRGQDVALRCDPISGHVSLFWYQQALGQGPEFLTYFQNEAQLDKSGLPSDRFFAERPEGSVSTLKIQRTQQEDSAVYLCASSSYRGGSGNTIYFGEGSWLTVV.

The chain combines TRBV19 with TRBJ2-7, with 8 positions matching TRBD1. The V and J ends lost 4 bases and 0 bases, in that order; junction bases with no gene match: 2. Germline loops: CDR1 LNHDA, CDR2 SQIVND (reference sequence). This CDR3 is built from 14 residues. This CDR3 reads CASSSGTGSYEQYF. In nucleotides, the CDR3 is TGTGCCAGTAGTAGCGGGACAGGCTCCTACGAGCAGTACTTC.

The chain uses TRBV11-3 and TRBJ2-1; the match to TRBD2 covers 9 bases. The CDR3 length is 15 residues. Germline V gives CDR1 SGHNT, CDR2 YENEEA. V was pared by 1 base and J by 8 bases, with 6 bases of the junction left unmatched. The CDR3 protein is CASSLGGRGGHEQFF. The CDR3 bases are TGTGCCAGCAGCTTAGGAGGGCGGGGGGGGCATGAGCAGTTCTTC.

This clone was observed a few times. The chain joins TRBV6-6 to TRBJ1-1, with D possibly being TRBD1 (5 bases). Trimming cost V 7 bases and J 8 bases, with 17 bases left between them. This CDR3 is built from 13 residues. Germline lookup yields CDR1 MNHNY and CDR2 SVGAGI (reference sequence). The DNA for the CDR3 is TGTGCCAGCACCCAACTTCAGGGAAGCGAAGCTTTCTTT. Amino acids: CASTQLQGSEAFF.

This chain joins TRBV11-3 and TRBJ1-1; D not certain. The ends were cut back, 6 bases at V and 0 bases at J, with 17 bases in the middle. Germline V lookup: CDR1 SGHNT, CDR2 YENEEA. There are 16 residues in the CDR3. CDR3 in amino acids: CASRHGSSKLNTEAFF. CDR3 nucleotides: TGTGCCAGCAGACATGGCTCTTCCAAACTGAACACTGAAGCTTTCTTT. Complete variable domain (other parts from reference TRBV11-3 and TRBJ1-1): EAGVVQSPRYKIIEKKQPVAFWCNPISGHNTLYWYLQNLGQGPELLIRYENEEAVDDSQLPKDRFSAERLKGVDSTLKIQPAELGDSAVYLCASRHGSSKLNTEAFFGQGTRLTVV.

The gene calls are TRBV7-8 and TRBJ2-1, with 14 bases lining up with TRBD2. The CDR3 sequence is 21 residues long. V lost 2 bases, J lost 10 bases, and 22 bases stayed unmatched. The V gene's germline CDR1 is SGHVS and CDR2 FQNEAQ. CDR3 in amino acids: CASSLTRRTSGRLVLKWEQFF. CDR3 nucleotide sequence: TGTGCCAGCAGCTTAACGAGAAGGACTAGCGGGAGGTTGGTCCTTAAGTGGGAGCAGTTCTTC.